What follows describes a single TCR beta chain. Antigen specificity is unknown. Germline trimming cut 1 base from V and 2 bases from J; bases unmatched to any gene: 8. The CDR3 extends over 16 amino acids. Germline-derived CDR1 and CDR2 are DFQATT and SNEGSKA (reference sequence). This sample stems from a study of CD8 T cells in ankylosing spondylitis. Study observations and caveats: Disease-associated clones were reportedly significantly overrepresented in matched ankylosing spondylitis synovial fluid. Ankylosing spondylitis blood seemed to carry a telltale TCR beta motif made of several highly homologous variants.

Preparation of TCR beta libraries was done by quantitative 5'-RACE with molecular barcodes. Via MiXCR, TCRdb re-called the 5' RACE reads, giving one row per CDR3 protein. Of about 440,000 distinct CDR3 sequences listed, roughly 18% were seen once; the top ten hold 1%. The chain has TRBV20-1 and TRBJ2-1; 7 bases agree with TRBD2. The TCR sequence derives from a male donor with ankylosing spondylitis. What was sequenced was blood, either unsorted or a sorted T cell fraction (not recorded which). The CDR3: CSARAKRTRTYNEQFF. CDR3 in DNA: TGCAGTGCTAGAGCCAAACGGACTAGAACCTACAATGAGCAGTTCTTC.